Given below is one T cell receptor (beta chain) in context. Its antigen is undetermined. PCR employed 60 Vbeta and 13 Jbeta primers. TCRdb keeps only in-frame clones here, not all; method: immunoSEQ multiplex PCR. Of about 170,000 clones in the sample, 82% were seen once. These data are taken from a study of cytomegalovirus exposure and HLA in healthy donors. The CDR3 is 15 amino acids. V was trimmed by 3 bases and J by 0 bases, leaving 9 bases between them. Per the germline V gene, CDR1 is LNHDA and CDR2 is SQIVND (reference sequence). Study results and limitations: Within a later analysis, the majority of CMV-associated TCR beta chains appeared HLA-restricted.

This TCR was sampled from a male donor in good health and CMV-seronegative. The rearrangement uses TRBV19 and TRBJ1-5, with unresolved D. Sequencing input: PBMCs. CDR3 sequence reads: CASSIDTDSNQPQHF. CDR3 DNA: TGTGCCAGTAGTATCGACACGGATAGCAATCAGCCCCAGCATTTT.